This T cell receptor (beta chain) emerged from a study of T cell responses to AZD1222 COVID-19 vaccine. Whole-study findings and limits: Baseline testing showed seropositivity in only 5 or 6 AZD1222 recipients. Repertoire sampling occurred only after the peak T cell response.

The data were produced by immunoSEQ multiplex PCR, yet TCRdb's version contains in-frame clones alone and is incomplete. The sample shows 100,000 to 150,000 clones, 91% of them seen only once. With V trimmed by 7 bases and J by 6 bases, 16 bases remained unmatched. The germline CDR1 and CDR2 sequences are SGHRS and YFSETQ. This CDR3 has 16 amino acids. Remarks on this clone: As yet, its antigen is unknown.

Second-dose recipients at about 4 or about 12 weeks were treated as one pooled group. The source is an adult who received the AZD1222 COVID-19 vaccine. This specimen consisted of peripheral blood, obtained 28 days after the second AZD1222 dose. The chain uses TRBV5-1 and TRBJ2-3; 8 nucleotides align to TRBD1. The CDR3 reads CASAHSGGGLGDTQYF. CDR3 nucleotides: TGCGCCAGCGCCCATTCAGGGGGCGGCTTAGGTGATACGCAGTATTTT.